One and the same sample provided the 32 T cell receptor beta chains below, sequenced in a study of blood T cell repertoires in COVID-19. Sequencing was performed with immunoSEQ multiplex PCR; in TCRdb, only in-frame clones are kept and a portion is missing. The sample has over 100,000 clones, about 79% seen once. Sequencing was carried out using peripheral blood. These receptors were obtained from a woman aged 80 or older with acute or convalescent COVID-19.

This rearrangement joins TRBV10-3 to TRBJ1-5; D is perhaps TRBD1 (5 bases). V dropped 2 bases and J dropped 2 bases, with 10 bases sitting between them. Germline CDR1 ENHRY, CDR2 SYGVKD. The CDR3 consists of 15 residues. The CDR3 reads CAISEGRDGNQPQHF. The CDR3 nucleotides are TGTGCCATCAGTGAGGGCAGGGATGGCAATCAGCCCCAGCATTTT.

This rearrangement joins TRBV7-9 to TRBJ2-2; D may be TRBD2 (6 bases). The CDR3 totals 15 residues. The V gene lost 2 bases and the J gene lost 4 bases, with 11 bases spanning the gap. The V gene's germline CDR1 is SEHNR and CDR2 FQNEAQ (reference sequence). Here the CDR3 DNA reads TGTGCCAGCAGCTTACATCAGGGAGGCACCGGGGAGCTGTTTTTT. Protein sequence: CASSLHQGGTGELFF.

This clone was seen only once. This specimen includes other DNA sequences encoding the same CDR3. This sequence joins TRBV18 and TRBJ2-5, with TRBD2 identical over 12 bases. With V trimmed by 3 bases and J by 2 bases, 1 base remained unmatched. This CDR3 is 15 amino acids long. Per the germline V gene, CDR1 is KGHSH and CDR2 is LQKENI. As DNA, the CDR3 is TGTGCCAGCTCACCGGGACTAGCGGGTCAAGAGACCCAGTACTTC. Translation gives CASSPGLAGQETQYF.

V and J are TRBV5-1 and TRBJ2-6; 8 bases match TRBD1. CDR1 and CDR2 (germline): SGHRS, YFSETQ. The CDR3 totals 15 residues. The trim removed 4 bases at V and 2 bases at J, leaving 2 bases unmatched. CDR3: CASSMDRAGANVLTF. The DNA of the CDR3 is TGCGCCAGCAGCATGGACAGGGCTGGGGCCAACGTCCTGACTTTC.

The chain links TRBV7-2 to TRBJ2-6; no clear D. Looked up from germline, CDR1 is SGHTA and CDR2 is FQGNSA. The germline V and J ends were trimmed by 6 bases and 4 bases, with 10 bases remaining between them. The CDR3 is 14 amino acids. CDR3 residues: CASRDSVGANVLTF. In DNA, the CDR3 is TGTGCCAGCAGAGACTCGGTAGGGGCCAACGTCCTGACTTTC.

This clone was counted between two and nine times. The CDR3, as DNA: TGTGCCAGCAGCTACCTTTGGGGGCTGAGTGGCTACACCTTC. Its translation: CASSYLWGLSGYTF. The chain links TRBV5-6 to TRBJ1-2; maybe TRBD1 (6 bases). The germline V gene has CDR1 SGHDT and CDR2 YYEEEE. The V and J ends lost 3 bases and 7 bases respectively, with 16 bases between them. This CDR3 spans 14 amino acids.

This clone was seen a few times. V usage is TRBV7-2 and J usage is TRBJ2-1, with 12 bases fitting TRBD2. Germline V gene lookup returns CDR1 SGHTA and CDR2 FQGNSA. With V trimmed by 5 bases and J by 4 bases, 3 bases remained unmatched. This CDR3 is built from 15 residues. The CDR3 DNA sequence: TGTGCCAGCAGCGGTGGACTAGCGGGGTACAATGAGCAGTTCTTC. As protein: CASSGGLAGYNEQFF.

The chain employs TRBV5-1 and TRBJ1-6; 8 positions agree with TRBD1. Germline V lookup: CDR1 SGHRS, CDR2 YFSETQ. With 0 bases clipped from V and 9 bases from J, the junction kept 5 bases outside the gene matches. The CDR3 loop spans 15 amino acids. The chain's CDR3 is CASSLGTGTGSPLHF. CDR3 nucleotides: TGCGCCAGCAGCTTGGGGACAGGGACGGGTTCACCCCTCCACTTT.

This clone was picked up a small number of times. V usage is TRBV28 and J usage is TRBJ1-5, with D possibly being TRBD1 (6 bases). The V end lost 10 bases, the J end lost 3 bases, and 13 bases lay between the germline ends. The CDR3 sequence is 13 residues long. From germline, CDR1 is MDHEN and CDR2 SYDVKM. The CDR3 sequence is CATNTGFNQPQHF. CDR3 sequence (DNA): TGTGCCACCAATACAGGGTTCAATCAGCCCCAGCATTTT.

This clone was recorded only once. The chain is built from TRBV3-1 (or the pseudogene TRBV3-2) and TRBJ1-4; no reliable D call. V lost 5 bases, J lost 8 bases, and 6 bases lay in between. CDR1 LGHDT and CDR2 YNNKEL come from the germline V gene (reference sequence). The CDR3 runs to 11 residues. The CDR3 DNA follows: TGTGCCAGCAGCGTTAGAGAAAAACTGTTTTTT. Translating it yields CASSVREKLFF.

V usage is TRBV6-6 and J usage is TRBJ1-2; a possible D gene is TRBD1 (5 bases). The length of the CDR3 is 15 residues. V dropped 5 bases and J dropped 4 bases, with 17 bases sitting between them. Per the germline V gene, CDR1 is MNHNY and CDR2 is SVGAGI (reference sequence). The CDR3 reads CASSAPGEGSYGYTF. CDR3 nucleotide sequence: TGTGCCAGCAGTGCTCCCGGGGAGGGGTCCTATGGCTACACCTTC.

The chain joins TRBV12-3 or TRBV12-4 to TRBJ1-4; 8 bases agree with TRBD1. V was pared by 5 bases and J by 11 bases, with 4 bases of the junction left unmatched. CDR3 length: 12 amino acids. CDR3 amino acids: CASSLRTGKLFF. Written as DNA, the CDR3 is TGTGCCAGCAGTCTCCGGACAGGGAAACTGTTTTTT.

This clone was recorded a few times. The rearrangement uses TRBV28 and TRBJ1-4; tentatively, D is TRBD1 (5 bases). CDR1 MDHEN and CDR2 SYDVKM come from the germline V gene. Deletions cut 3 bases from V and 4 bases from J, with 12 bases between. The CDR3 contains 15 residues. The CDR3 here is CASSFGGAVNEKLFF. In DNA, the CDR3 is TGTGCCAGCAGTTTCGGCGGGGCCGTTAATGAAAAACTGTTTTTT.

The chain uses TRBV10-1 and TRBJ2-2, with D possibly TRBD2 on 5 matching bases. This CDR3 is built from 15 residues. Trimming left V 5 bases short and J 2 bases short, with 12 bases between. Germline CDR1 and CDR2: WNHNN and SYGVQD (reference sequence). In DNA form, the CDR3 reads TGCGCCAGCAGTTCTGGCAGGACTAACACCGGGGAGCTGTTTTTT. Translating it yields CASSSGRTNTGELFF.

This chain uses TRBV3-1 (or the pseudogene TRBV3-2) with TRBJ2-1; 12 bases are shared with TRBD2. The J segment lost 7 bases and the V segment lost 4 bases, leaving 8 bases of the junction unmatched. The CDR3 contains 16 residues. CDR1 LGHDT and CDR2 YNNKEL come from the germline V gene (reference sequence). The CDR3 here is CASSPTRTSGGNEQFF. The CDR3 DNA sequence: TGTGCCAGCAGCCCCACCCGAACTAGCGGGGGGAATGAGCAGTTCTTC.

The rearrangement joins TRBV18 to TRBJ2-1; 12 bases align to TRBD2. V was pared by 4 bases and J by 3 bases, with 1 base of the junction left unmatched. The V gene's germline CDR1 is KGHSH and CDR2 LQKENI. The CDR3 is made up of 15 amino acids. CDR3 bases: TGTGCCAGCTCACAGGGACTAGCGGGCTACAATGAGCAGTTCTTC. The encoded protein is CASSQGLAGYNEQFF. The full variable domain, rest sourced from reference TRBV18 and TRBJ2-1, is NAGVMQNPRHLVRRRGQEARLRCSPMKGHSHVYWYRQLPEEGLKFMVYLQKENIIDESGMPKERFSAEFPKEGPSILRIQQVVRGDSAAYFCASSQGLAGYNEQFFGPGTRLTVL.

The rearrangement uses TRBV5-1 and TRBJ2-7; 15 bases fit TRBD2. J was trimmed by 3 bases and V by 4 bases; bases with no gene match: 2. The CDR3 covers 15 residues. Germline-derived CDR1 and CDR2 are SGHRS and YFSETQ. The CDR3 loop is CASSRTSGRVYEQYF. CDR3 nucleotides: TGCGCCAGCAGCAGGACTAGCGGGAGGGTCTACGAGCAGTACTTC. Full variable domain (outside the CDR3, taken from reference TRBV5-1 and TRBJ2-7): KAGVTQTPRYLIKTRGQQVTLSCSPISGHRSVSWYQQTPGQGLQFLFEYFSETQRNKGNFPGRFSGRQFSNSRSEMNVSTLELGDSALYLCASSRTSGRVYEQYFGPGTRLTVT.

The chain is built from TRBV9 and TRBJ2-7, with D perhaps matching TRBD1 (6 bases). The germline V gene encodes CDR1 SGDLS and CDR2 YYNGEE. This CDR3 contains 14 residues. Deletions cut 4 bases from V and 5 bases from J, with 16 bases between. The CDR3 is CASSTRTDRDEQYF. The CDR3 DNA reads TGTGCCAGCAGCACCCGGACAGATCGGGACGAGCAGTACTTC.

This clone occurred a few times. The CDR3 loop reads CASSLEGGFYEQYF. As DNA, the CDR3 is TGTGCCAGCAGTTTGGAGGGCGGGTTCTACGAGCAGTACTTC. This chain uses TRBV6-2 or TRBV6-3 with TRBJ2-7; D might be TRBD2 (6 bases). V lost 4 bases to trimming and J lost 3 bases, with 13 bases between them. CDR3 size: 14 residues. CDR1 is MNHEY and CDR2 is SVGEGT in the germline V gene.

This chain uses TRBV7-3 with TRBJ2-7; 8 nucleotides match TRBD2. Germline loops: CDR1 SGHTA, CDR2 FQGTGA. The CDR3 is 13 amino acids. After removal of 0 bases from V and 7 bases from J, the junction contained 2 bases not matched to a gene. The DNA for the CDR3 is TGTGCCAGCAGCTTAACGGCGGGGGGTGAGCAGTACTTC. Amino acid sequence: CASSLTAGGEQYF.

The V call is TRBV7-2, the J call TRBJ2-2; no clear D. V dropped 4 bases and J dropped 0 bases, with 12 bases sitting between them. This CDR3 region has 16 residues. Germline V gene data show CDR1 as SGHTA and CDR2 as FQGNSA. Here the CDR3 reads CASSSPVLANTGELFF. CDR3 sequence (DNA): TGTGCCAGCAGCTCGCCAGTCCTTGCGAACACCGGGGAGCTGTTTTTT.

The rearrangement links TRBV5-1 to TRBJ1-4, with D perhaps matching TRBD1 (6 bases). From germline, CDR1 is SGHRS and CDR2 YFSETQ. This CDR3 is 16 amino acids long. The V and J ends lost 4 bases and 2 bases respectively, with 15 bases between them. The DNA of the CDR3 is TGCGCCAGCAGCCGAAATCCCCAGGGGACTAATGAAAAACTGTTTTTT. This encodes CASSRNPQGTNEKLFF.

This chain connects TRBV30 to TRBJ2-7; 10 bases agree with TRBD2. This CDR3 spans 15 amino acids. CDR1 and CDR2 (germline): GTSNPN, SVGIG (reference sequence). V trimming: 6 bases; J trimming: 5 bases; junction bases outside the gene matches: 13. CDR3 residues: CACIRTSGGLDEQYF. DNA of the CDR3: TGTGCCTGCATAAGGACTAGCGGAGGGCTCGACGAGCAGTACTTC. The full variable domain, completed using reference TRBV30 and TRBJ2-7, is SQTIHQWPATLVQPVGSPLSLECTVEGTSNPNLYWYRQAAGRGLQLLFYSVGIGQISSEVPQNLSASRPQDRQFILSSKKLLLSDSGFYLCACIRTSGGLDEQYFGPGTRLTVT.

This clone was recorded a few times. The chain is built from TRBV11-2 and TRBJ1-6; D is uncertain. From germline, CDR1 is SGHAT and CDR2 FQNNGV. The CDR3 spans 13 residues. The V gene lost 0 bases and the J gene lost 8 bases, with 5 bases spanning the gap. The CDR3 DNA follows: TGTGCCAGCAGCTTAGACAGTCATTCACCCCTCCACTTT. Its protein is CASSLDSHSPLHF.

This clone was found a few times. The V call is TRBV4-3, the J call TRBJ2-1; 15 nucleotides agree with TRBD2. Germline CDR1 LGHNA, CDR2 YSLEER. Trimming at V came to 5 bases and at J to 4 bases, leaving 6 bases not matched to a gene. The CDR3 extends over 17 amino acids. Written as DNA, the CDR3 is TGCGCCAGCAGCAGGGGACTAGCGGGAGGCGGGTACAATGAGCAGTTCTTC. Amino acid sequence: CASSRGLAGGGYNEQFF.

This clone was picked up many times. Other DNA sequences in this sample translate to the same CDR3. In DNA form, the CDR3 reads TGCGCCAGCAGCCAGGGGGGGACGGATGAAAAACTGTTTTTT. As protein: CASSQGGTDEKLFF. The J gene is TRBJ1-4, the V gene TRBV4-3; tentative D call: TRBD1 (5 bases). The CDR3 consists of 14 residues. Trimming took 3 bases from V and 6 from J, leaving 11 bases between them. Germline-derived CDR1 and CDR2 are LGHNA and YSLEER.

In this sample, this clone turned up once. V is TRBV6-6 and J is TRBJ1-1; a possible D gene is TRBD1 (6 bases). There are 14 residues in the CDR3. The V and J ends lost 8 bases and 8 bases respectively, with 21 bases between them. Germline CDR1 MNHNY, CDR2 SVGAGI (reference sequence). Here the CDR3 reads CASLPGTSFSEAFF. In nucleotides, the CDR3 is TGTGCCAGCCTCCCCGGGACATCTTTCTCCGAAGCTTTCTTT.

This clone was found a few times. CDR3 residues: CASSIFLAGGTDTQYF. The CDR3 DNA follows: TGTGCCAGTAGTATATTCCTAGCGGGTGGTACAGATACGCAGTATTTT. This rearrangement joins TRBV19 to TRBJ2-3, with 8 bases fitting TRBD2. Unmatched junction bases numbered 7, after V lost 2 bases and J lost 3 bases. The CDR3 runs 16 residues. CDR1 is LNHDA, CDR2 SQIVND, per germline (reference sequence).

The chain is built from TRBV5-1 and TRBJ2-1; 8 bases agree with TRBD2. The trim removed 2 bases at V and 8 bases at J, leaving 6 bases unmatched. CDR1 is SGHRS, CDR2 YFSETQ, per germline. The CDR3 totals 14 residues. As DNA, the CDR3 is TGCGCCAGCAGCTTCGATAGCGGGGCCGATGAGCAGTTCTTC. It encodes CASSFDSGADEQFF.

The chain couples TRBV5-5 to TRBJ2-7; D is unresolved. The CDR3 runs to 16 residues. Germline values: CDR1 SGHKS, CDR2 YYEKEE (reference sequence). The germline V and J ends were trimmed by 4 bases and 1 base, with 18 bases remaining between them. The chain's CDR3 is CASSPPGVPRSYEQYF. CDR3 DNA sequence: TGTGCCAGCAGCCCTCCCGGAGTACCTAGATCCTACGAGCAGTACTTC.

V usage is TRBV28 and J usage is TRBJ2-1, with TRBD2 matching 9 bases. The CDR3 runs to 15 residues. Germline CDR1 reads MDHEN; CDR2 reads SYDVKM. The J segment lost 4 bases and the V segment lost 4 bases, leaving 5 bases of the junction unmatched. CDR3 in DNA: TGTGCCAGCAGTTCTTACCTAGCGGGGTACAATGAGCAGTTCTTC. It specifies CASSSYLAGYNEQFF.

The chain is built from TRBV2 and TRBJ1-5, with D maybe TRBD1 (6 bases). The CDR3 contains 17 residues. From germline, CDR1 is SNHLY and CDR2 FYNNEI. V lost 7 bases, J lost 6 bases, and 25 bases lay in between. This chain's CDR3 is CASMLDYRQDLGQPQHF. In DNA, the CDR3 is TGTGCCAGCATGCTCGATTACCGACAGGACCTCGGTCAGCCCCAGCATTTT.